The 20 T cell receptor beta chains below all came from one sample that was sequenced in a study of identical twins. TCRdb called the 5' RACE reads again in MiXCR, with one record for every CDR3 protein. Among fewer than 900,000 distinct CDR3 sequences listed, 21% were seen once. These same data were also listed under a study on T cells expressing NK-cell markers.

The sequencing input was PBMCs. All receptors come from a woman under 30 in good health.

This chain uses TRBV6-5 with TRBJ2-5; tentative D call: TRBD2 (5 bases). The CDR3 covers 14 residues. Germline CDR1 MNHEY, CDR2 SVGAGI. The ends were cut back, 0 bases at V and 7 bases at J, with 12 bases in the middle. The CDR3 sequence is CASSYSDPEGTQYF. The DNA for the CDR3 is TGTGCCAGCAGTTACTCGGACCCCGAGGGGACCCAGTACTTC.

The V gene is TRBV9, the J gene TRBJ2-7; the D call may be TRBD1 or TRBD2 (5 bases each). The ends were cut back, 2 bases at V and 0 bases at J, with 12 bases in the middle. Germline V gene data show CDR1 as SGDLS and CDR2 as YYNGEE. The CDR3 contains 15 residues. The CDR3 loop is CASSVDPGTSYEQYF. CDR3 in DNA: TGTGCCAGCAGCGTGGATCCCGGGACCTCCTACGAGCAGTACTTC.

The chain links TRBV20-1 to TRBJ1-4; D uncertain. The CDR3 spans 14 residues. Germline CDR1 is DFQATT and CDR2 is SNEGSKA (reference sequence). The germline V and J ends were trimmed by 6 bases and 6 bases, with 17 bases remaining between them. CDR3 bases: TGCAGTGCCTCCCTGCCCCACCACGATGAAAAACTGTTTTTT. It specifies CSASLPHHDEKLFF.

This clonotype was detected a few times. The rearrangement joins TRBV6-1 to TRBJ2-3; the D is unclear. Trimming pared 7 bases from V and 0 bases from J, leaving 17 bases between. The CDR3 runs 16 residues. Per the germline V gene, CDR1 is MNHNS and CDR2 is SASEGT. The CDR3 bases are TGTGCCAGCATCTATGGGGTTAGCAGAAGCACAGATACGCAGTATTTT. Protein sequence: CASIYGVSRSTDTQYF.

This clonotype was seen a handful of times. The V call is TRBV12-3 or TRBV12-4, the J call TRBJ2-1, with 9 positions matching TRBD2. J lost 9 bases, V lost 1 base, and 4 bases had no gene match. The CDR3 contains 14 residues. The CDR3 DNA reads TGTGCCAGCAGTTTAGGCGGGAGGGCCCCTGAGCAGTTCTTC. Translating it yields CASSLGGRAPEQFF.

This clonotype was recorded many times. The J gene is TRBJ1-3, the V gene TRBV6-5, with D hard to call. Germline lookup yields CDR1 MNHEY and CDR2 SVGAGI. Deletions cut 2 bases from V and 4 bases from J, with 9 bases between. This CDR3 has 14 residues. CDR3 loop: CASSYGVRGNTIYF. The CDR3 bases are TGTGCCAGCAGTTACGGAGTACGGGGAAACACCATATATTTT.

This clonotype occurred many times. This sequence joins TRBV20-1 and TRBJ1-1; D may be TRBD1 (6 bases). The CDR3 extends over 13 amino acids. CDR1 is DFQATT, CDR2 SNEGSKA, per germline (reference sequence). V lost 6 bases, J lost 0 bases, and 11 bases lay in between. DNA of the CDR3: TGCAGTGCCAGGACAGTCATGAACACTGAAGCTTTCTTT. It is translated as CSARTVMNTEAFF.

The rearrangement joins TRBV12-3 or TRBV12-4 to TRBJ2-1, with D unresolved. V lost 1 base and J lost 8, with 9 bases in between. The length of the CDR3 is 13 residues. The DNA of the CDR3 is TGTGCCAGCAGTTTAGGAGAACGGTATGAGCAGTTCTTC. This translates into CASSLGERYEQFF.

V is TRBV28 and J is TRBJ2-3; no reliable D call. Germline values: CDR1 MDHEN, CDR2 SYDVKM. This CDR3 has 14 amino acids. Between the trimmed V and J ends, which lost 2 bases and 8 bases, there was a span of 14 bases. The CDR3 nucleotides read TGTGCCAGCAGTTTACAAGGAGTACGGGCTACGCAGTATTTT. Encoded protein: CASSLQGVRATQYF.

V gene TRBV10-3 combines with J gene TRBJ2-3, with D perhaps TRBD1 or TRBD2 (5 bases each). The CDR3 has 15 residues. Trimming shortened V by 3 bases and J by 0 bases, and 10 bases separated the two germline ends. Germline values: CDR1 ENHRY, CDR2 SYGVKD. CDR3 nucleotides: TGTGCCATCAGTGATTCCGGGACGAGCACAGATACGCAGTATTTT. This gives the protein CAISDSGTSTDTQYF.

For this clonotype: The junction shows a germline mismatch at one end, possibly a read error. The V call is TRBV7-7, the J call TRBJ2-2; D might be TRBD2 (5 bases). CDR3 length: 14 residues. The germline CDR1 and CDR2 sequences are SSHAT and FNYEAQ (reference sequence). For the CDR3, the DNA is TGTGCTAGCAGCTTAGCGCCCGCCACCGGGGAGCTGTTTTTT. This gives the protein CASSLAPATGELFF.

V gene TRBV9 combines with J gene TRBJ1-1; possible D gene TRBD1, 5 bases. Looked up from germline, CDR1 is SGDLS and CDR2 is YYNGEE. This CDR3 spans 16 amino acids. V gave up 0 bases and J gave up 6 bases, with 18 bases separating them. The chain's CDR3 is CASSVVSTAGSAEAFF. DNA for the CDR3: TGTGCCAGCAGCGTAGTTAGCACAGCAGGGAGCGCTGAAGCTTTCTTT.

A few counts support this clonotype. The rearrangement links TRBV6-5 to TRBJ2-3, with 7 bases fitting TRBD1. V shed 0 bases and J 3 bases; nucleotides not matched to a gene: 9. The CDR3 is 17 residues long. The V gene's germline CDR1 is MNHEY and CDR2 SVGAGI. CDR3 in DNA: TGTGCCAGCAGTTACTCGAAGCCTGGCAGGGGGACAGATACGCAGTATTTT. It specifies CASSYSKPGRGTDTQYF.

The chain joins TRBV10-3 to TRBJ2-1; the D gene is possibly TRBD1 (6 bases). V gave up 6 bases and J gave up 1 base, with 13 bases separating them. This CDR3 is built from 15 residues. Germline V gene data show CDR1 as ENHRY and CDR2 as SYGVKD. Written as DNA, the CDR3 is TGTGCCATCAGAGAAGACAGGACTTCCTACAATGAGCAGTTCTTC. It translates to CAIREDRTSYNEQFF.

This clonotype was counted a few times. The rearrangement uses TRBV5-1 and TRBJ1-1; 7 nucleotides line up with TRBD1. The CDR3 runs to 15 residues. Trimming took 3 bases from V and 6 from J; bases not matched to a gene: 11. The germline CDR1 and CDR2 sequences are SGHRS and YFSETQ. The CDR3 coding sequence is TGCGCCAGCAGCTACTCGACAGGGATCAGGGCTGAAGCTTTCTTT. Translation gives CASSYSTGIRAEAFF.

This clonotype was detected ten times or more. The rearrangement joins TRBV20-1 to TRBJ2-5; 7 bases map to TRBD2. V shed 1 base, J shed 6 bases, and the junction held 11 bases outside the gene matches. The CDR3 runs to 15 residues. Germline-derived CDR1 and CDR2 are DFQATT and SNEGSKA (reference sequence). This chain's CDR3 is CSARGLGGRGKTQYF. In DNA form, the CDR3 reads TGCAGTGCTAGAGGTTTAGGCGGGCGGGGGAAGACCCAGTACTTC.

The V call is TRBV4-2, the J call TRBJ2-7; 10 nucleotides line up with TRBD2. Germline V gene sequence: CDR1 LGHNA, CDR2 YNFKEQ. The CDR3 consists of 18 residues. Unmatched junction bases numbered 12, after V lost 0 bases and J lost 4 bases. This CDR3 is CASSQDLTSGTQIYEQYF. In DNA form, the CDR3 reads TGTGCCAGCAGCCAAGATCTTACTAGCGGGACCCAGATATACGAGCAGTACTTC.

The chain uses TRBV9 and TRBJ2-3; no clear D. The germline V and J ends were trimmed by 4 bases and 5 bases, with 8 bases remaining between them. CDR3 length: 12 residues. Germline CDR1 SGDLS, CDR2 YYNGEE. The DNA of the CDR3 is TGTGCCAGCAGCTCTTACGGAGATACGCAGTATTTT. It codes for CASSSYGDTQYF.

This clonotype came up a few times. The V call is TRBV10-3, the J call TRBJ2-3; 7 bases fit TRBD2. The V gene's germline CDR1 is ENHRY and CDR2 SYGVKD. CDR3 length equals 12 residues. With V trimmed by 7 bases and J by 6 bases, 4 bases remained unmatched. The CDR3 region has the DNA TGTGCCATCAACCAGGGAGGGGATACGCAGTATTTT. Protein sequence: CAINQGGDTQYF.

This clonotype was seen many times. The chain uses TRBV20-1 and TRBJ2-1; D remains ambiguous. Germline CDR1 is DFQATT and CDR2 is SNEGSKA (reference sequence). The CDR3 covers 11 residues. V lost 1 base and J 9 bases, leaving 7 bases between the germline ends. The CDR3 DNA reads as TGCAGTGCTAGAGGGGCTACTGAGCAGTTCTTC. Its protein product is CSARGATEQFF.